This T cell receptor beta chain comes out of a study of T cells after posttransplantation cyclophosphamide. As regards this clone: Its antigen is still unknown.

Data came from immunoSEQ multiplex PCR; TCRdb stores just in-frame clones and leaves some out. The sample holds 15,000 to 20,000 clones, less than 85% seen once. Study-level findings and limits: Later post-transplant blood repertoires were often dominated by donor CD8+ memory clones. TRB overlap between skin or GI tissue T cells and blood was limited.

This CDR3 contains 11 residues. V was clipped by 8 bases and J by 2 bases, with 6 bases between them. CDR1 is ENHRY and CDR2 is SYGVKD in the germline V gene. The TCR originated in a man aged 25-45 years in good health and a related stem cell transplant donor. V usage is TRBV10-3 and J usage is TRBJ2-5; unclear D gene. The sequencing input was memory CD4+ T cells sorted from blood. For the CDR3, the DNA is TGTGCCATCGGCACACAAGAGACCCAGTACTTC. Its protein is CAIGTQETQYF.